This TCR beta chain derives from a study of cytomegalovirus exposure and HLA in healthy donors. General study points: Follow-up analysis later connected one missense variant in DCLRE1C with trimming of TCR beta V- and J-genes. Approximately 17,000 TCR beta sequences were associated with HLA alleles at 0.05 false discovery rate in a later analysis.

It was with 60 Vbeta and 13 Jbeta primers that the PCR ran. The data were produced by immunoSEQ multiplex PCR, yet TCRdb's version contains in-frame clones alone and is incomplete. The data show around 200,000 clones, 70% seen once. A word on this clone: Its antigen is undetermined.

Germline-derived CDR1 and CDR2 are SGHAT and FQNNGV. Trimming removed 5 bases from V and 7 bases from J; junction bases left unmatched: 5. This CDR3 is 14 amino acids long. The chain joins TRBV11-2 to TRBJ1-2, with 12 bases matching TRBD1. The clonotype was recovered from a middle-aged man in good health and CMV-seropositive. The sequenced sample was PBMCs. In DNA, the CDR3 is TGTGCCAGCAGCCCGGGACAGGGGGCCTTTGGCTACACCTTC. Its protein is CASSPGQGAFGYTF. Together with reference TRBV11-2 and TRBJ1-2, the CDR3 gives the full variable domain: EAGVAQSPRYKIIEKRQSVAFWCNPISGHATLYWYQQILGQGPKLLIQFQNNGVVDDSQLPKDRFSAERLKGVDSTLKIQPAKLEDSAVYLCASSPGQGAFGYTFGSGTRLTVV.